These T cell receptor beta chains were read from a single sample in a study of cytomegalovirus exposure and HLA in healthy donors. The data were produced by immunoSEQ multiplex PCR, yet TCRdb's version contains in-frame clones alone and is incomplete. Here the sample spans roughly 130,000 clones, approximately 80% being singletons. Sequenced sample: PBMCs. The receptor set was obtained from a boy between 2 and 10 years old in good health and CMV-seronegative. CDR3s include the opening cysteine and the closing phenylalanine or tryptophan. Fields, in order: clone size, J gene, D gene, V gene, CDR3 protein, CDR3 DNA. D genes are given only for firm matches. Some rows mark clone size as missing; the rest say once, few, many or name a class of expanded clone.

-	TRBJ2-7	-	TRBV5-6	CASSTAKEQYF	TGTGCCAGCAGCACAGCCAAGGAGCAGTACTTC
-	TRBJ2-1	TRBD1	TRBV27	CASSLAGGTNEQFF	TGTGCCAGCAGTTTGGCAGGGGGAACGAATGAGCAGTTCTTC
-	TRBJ1-2	-	TRBV30	CAWTTGDGYTF	TGTGCCTGGACCACGGGGGATGGCTACACCTTC
-	TRBJ2-7	-	TRBV4-3	CASSHDGQSYEQYF	TGCGCCAGCAGCCATGATGGACAGTCCTACGAGCAGTACTTC
-	TRBJ2-7	-	TRBV30	CAWIGQDSYEQYF	TGTGCCTGGATCGGGCAGGACTCATACGAGCAGTACTTC
few	TRBJ2-1	TRBD2	TRBV30	CAWTLAGGDNEQFF	TGTGCCTGGACCTTAGCGGGAGGGGACAATGAGCAGTTCTTC
-	TRBJ2-7	TRBD2	TRBV5-4	CASQRTSGAYEQYF	TGTGCCTCGCAGAGGACTAGCGGGGCCTACGAGCAGTACTTC
-	TRBJ1-1	-	TRBV5-6	CASSLSGDTEAFF	TGTGCCAGCAGCTTGTCAGGGGACACTGAAGCTTTCTTT
-	TRBJ2-7	-	TRBV6-5	CASSSDRSPNYEQYF	TGTGCCAGCAGTTCGGATAGGAGTCCAAACTACGAGCAGTACTTC
-	TRBJ1-2	TRBD1	TRBV19	CASSTQFTGVNYGYTF	TGTGCCAGTAGTACCCAATTTACAGGGGTTAACTATGGCTACACCTTC
-	TRBJ1-1	TRBD1	TRBV11-2	CASSLEGRGAEAFF	TGTGCCAGCAGCTTAGAAGGCAGGGGGGCTGAAGCTTTCTTT
-	TRBJ2-2	TRBD2	TRBV2	CASDTGLAGVTGELFF	TGTGCCAGCGATACGGGACTAGCGGGGGTCACCGGGGAGCTGTTTTTT
-	TRBJ1-5	-	TRBV4-1	CASSQEQGGLGPQHF	TGCGCCAGCAGCCAAGAACAGGGTGGGTTAGGGCCCCAGCATTTT
-	TRBJ2-1	-	TRBV15	CATSRDQAGDNEQFF	TGTGCCACCAGCAGAGATCAAGCAGGGGATAATGAGCAGTTCTTC
-	TRBJ2-7	-	TRBV27	CASSPLGVGEQYF	TGTGCCAGCAGTCCCTTAGGGGTTGGGGAGCAGTACTTC
-	TRBJ2-6	TRBD1	TRBV19	CASSFYRGSGANVLTF	TGTGCCAGTAGTTTTTACAGGGGCTCTGGGGCCAACGTCCTGACTTTC
-	TRBJ1-1	TRBD1	TRBV30	CAWKSWEGGDKGGAFF	TGTGCCTGGAAGTCATGGGAAGGGGGCGATAAAGGTGGAGCTTTCTTT
-	TRBJ1-4	-	TRBV4-2	CASRRAGANEKLFF	TGTGCCAGCCGGAGGGCGGGGGCTAACGAAAAACTGTTTTTT
-	TRBJ2-1	-	TRBV19	CASSTMEGYNEQFF	TGTGCCAGTAGTACCATGGAGGGGTACAATGAGCAGTTCTTC
-	TRBJ2-2	TRBD2	TRBV9	CASSVGAGANTGELFF	TGTGCCAGCAGCGTAGGAGCGGGAGCTAACACCGGGGAGCTGTTTTTT
-	TRBJ2-1	TRBD1	TRBV19	CASSFTGVSYNEQFF	TGTGCCAGTAGCTTTACAGGGGTCTCCTACAATGAGCAGTTCTTC
-	TRBJ2-6	-	TRBV19	CASSRYVFGANVLTF	TGTGCCAGTAGTAGATACGTTTTCGGTGCCAACGTCCTGACTTTC
-	TRBJ2-7	-	TRBV19	CASSPAGQGYEQYF	TGTGCCAGTAGTCCCGCGGGGCAGGGCTACGAGCAGTACTTC
-	TRBJ2-7	-	TRBV11-2	CASSFTADLGYEQYF	TGTGCCAGCAGCTTTACGGCTGATCTAGGCTACGAGCAGTACTTC
-	TRBJ1-2	-	TRBV19	CASTDRWTYGYTF	TGTGCCAGTACCGACAGATGGACCTATGGCTACACCTTC
-	TRBJ1-5	-	TRBV19	CASSIRGREPQHF	TGTGCCAGTAGTATCAGAGGGCGGGAGCCCCAGCATTTT
-	TRBJ2-1	-	TRBV5-1	CASSPAGYEQFF	TGCGCCAGCAGCCCGGCCGGGTATGAGCAGTTCTTC
-	TRBJ2-5	-	TRBV10-1	CASTGWETQYF	TGCGCCAGCACAGGGTGGGAGACCCAGTACTTC
few	TRBJ2-5	TRBD2	TRBV5-4	CASSLFGGGTLYQETQYF	TGTGCCAGCAGCTTGTTCGGCGGGGGGACCCTGTACCAAGAGACCCAGTACTTC
-	TRBJ2-7	-	TRBV6-1	CASSPDSAYEQYF	TGTGCCAGCAGCCCGGACAGCGCCTACGAGCAGTACTTC
-	TRBJ2-2	TRBD2	TRBV30	CAWATSGRARELFF	TGTGCCTGGGCGACTAGCGGGAGGGCCAGGGAGCTGTTTTTT
-	TRBJ2-3	TRBD2	TRBV6-6	CASSYSGTSRTDTQYF	TGTGCCAGCAGTTACTCAGGGACTAGTCGTACAGATACGCAGTATTTT
-	TRBJ2-3	TRBD2	TRBV9	CASSVKGLAGGPSTDTQYF	TGTGCCAGCAGCGTAAAGGGACTAGCGGGAGGGCCTAGCACAGATACGCAGTATTTT
-	TRBJ2-6	TRBD1	TRBV7-9	CASSFPTGLSGANVLTF	TGTGCCAGCAGCTTCCCGACAGGGCTCTCTGGGGCCAACGTCCTGACTTTC
-	TRBJ2-1	-	TRBV4-3	CASSQDVGGGWYNEQFF	TGCGCCAGCAGCCAAGATGTAGGCGGGGGCTGGTACAATGAGCAGTTCTTC
-	TRBJ1-2	TRBD1	TRBV28	CASSDGTGYGYTF	TGTGCCAGCAGTGACGGGACAGGATATGGCTACACCTTC
-	TRBJ2-7	TRBD1	TRBV4-3	CASSQRTSRDRWNEQYF	TGCGCCAGCAGCCAACGAACCTCCAGGGACAGGTGGAACGAGCAGTACTTC
-	TRBJ2-3	-	TRBV6-1	CASSEALEGADTQYF	TGTGCCAGCAGTGAAGCCCTTGAGGGCGCAGATACGCAGTATTTT
-	TRBJ1-2	TRBD1	TRBV9	CASSPQGTASYGYTF	TGTGCCAGCAGCCCCCAAGGGACAGCCTCCTATGGCTACACCTTC
-	TRBJ1-2	-	TRBV2	CASISWLNYGYTF	TGTGCCAGCATATCTTGGCTTAACTATGGCTACACCTTC
once	TRBJ2-1	-	TRBV2	CASSSAPAGEQFF	TGTGCCAGCAGTTCCGCCCCCGCCGGTGAGCAGTTCTTC
-	TRBJ2-1	TRBD2	TRBV9	CASSVAGGSYNEQFF	TGTGCCAGCAGCGTAGCGGGGGGATCCTACAATGAGCAGTTCTTC
-	TRBJ1-2	-	TRBV27	CASSLGRANYGYTF	TGTGCCAGCAGTTTAGGGAGAGCTAACTATGGCTACACCTTC
-	TRBJ2-3	TRBD2	TRBV13	CASSRLAGSTDTQYF	TGTGCCAGCAGCCGACTAGCGGGGAGCACAGATACGCAGTATTTT
-	TRBJ1-1	-	TRBV5-1	CASSEGTKNTEAFF	TGCGCCAGCAGCGAGGGCACAAAGAACACTGAAGCTTTCTTT
-	TRBJ2-7	TRBD1	TRBV18	CASSPRTGADEQYF	TGTGCCAGCTCACCTCGGACAGGGGCGGACGAGCAGTACTTC
-	TRBJ1-1	-	TRBV10-3	CAISTDSQAFF	TGTGCCATCAGTACAGACAGTCAAGCTTTCTTT
-	TRBJ1-2	-	TRBV7-9	CASSLRLSEWDYGYTF	TGTGCCAGCAGCTTAAGACTCTCTGAGTGGGACTATGGCTACACCTTC
-	TRBJ1-1	TRBD1	TRBV6-1	CASSEAGRGFINTEAFF	TGTGCCAGCAGTGAGGCGGGCAGGGGGTTTATTAACACTGAAGCTTTCTTT
-	TRBJ2-1	-	TRBV6-1	CASSVKGGDYNEQFF	TGTGCCAGCAGTGTAAAAGGGGGGGACTACAATGAGCAGTTCTTC
once	TRBJ1-5	-	TRBV4-1	CASSSGSNQPQHF	TGCGCCAGCAGTTCCGGGAGCAATCAGCCCCAGCATTTT
-	TRBJ1-5	TRBD1	TRBV29-1	CSALTGHNQPQHF	TGCAGCGCCCTGACAGGGCACAATCAGCCCCAGCATTTT
once	TRBJ1-1	-	TRBV9	CASSVTHMNTEAFF	TGTGCCAGCAGCGTTACCCACATGAACACTGAAGCTTTCTTT
-	TRBJ2-3	TRBD2	TRBV4-2	CASSQVSGGPDTQYF	TGTGCCAGCAGCCAAGTCAGCGGGGGGCCAGATACGCAGTATTTT
-	TRBJ1-2	-	TRBV7-2	CASSQTGKSYGYTF	TGTGCCAGCAGCCAAACAGGGAAATCCTATGGCTACACCTTC
-	TRBJ1-5	TRBD1	TRBV7-2	CASRITGGRDQPQHF	TGTGCCAGCAGAATCACAGGGGGCAGAGATCAGCCCCAGCATTTT
few	TRBJ1-1	-	TRBV2	CASSEGPGSGTEAFF	TGTGCCAGCAGTGAAGGACCGGGTTCGGGCACTGAAGCTTTCTTT
-	TRBJ2-1	TRBD1	TRBV19	CASSPGDRLREQFF	TGTGCCAGTAGTCCGGGGGACAGGTTGCGTGAGCAGTTCTTC